This T cell receptor (beta chain) originates from a study of shared clonotypes between healthy human individuals. Method: immunoSEQ multiplex PCR; TCRdb's copy keeps in-frame clones and lacks some. Among hundreds of thousands of clones, around 96% were seen once, and the ten largest hold roughly 0.23%. CD45RO-negative cells were positively selected for CCR7, leaving out terminally differentiated effector memory CD45RA+ cells. All of the donors resided in Nashville, Tennessee, and each was a Caucasian adult. Sequencing was performed on naive CD8+ T cells sorted from blood. The receptor's source is a man aged 30 to 45 in good health.

In nucleotides, the CDR3 is TGTGCCAGCAGCTTATCCGAGCCCCACGAGCAGTACTTC. It specifies CASSLSEPHEQYF. The chain joins TRBV7-8 to TRBJ2-7, with D hard to call. Germline CDR1 and CDR2: SGHVS and FQNEAQ. CDR3 length equals 13 residues. V was clipped by 2 bases and J by 5 bases, with 10 bases between them.